Described below is a single T cell receptor beta chain sequence and its context. Original data processing: For nucleated cells, counts were estimated from reference gene primer amplification. Clones were read by immunoSEQ multiplex PCR, and TCRdb kept only the in-frame ones, dropping some. V, J and clone size reflect that table, while D and trimming were determined from the DNA. The sample lists approximately 390,000 clones, around 87% occurring once. These data come from a study of blood T cell repertoires in COVID-19. About the study: COVID-19 samples collected from the United States, Italy and Spain covered acute and convalescent phases. The analysed material was cDNA or gDNA that came from T cells, B-cell-depleted T cells, or PBMCs.

V shed 3 bases and J shed 1 base, with 19 bases lying between them. CDR1 and CDR2 (germline): LNHNV, YYDKDF (reference sequence). The CDR3 extends over 18 amino acids. A Seattle source enrolled patients during active infection and followed them longitudinally. The rearrangement joins TRBV15 to TRBJ2-1; TRBD2 is a possible D gene (6 bases). Sequenced material: peripheral blood. This sequence originates from a woman aged 60-75 years with COVID-19, enrolled during active disease. In DNA form, the CDR3 reads TGTGCCACCAGCAGGTGGGGGGACGGACTCCGTTCCTACAATGAGCAGTTCTTC. This gives the protein CATSRWGDGLRSYNEQFF.